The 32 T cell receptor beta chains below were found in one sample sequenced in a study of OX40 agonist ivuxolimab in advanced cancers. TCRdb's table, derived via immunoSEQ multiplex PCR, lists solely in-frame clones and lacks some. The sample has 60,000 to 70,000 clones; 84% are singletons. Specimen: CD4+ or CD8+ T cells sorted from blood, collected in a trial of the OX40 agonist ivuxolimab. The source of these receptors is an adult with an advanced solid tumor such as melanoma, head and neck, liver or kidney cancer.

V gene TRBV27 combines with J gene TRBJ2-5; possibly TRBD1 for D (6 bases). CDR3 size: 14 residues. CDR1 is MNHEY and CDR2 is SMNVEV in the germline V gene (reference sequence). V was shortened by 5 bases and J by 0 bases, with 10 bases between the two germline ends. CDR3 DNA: TGTGCCAGCAGTCCCTACAGGGACCAAGAGACCCAGTACTTC. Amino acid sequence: CASSPYRDQETQYF.

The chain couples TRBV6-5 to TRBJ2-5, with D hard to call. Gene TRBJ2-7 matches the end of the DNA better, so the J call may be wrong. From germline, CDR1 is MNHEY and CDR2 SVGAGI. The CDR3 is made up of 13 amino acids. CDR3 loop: CATLVPPTYEQYF. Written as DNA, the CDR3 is TGTGCCACCCTCGTCCCGCCAACCTACGAGCAGTACTTC.

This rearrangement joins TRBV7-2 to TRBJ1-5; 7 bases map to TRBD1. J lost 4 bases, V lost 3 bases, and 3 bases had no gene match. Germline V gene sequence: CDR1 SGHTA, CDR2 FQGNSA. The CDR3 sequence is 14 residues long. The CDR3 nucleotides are TGTGCCAGCAGCTTTGACAGGGCAAATCAGCCCCAGCATTTT. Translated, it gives CASSFDRANQPQHF.

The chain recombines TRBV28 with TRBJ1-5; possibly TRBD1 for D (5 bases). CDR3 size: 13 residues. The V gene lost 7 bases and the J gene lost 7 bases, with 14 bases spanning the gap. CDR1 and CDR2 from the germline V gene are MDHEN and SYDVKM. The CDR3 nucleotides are TGTGCCAGCACCCGGTCGGGGGGGCAGCCCCAGCATTTT. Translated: CASTRSGGQPQHF.

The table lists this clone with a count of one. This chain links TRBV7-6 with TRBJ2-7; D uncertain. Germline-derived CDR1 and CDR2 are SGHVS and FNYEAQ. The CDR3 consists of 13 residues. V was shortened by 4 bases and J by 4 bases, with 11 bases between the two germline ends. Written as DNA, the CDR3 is TGTGCCAGCAGCTCCTTAAGCAGTTACGAGCAGTACTTC. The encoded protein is CASSSLSSYEQYF.

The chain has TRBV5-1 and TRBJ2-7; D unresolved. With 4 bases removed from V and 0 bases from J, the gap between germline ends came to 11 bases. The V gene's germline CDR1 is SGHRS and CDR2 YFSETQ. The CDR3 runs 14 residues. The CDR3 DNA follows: TGCGCCAGCAGCCCCGGCCGGATCTCCTACGAGCAGTACTTC. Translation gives CASSPGRISYEQYF.

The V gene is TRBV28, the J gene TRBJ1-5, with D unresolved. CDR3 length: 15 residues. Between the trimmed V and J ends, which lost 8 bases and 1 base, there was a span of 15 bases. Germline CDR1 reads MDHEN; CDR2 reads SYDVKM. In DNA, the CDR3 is TGTGCCAGCCAAACATCGGGTTGGAGCAATCAGCCCCAGCATTTT. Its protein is CASQTSGWSNQPQHF.

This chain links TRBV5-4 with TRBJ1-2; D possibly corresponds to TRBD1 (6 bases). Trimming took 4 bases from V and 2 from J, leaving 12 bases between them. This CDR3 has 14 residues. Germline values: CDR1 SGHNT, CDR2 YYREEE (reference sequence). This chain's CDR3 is CASSPTTGNYGYTF. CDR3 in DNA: TGTGCCAGCAGCCCTACAACAGGGAACTATGGCTACACCTTC.

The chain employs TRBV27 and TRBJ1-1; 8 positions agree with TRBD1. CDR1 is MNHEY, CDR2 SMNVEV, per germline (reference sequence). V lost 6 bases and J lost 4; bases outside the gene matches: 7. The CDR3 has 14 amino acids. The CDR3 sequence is CASRQTGGSTEAFF. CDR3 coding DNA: TGTGCCAGCAGACAAACAGGGGGGAGCACTGAAGCTTTCTTT.

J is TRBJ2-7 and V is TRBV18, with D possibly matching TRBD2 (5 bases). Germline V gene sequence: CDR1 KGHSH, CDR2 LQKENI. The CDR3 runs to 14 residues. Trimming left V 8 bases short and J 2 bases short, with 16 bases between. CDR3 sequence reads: CASGRGGSTYEQYF. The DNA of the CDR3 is TGTGCCAGCGGACGGGGTGGCAGCACCTACGAGCAGTACTTC.

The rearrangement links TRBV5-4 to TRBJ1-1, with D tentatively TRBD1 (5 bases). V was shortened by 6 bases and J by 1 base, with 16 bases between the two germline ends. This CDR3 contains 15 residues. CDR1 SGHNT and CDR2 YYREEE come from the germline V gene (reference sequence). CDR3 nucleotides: TGTGCCAGCAAGACCTCCAGGGATCAGAACACTGAAGCTTTCTTT. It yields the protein CASKTSRDQNTEAFF.

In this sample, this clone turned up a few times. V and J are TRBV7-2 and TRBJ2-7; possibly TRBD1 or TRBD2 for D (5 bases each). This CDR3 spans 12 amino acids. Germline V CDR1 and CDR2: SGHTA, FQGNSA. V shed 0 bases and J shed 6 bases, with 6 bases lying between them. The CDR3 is CASSLARGEQYF. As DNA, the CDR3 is TGTGCCAGCAGCTTAGCGAGGGGCGAGCAGTACTTC.

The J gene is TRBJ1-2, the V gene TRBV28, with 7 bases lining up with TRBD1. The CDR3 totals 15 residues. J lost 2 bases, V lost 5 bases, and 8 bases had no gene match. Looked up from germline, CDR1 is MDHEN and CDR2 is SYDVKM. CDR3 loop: CASSPPGQRNYGYTF. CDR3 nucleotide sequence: TGTGCCAGCAGTCCCCCGGGACAGCGAAACTATGGCTACACCTTC.

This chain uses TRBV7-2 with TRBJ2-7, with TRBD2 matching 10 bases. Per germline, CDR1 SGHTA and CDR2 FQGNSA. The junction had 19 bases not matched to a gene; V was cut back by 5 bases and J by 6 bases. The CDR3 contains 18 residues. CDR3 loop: CASSIGTAPSGRNTEQYF. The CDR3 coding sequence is TGTGCCAGCAGCATCGGGACAGCTCCTAGCGGGAGAAACACCGAGCAGTACTTC.

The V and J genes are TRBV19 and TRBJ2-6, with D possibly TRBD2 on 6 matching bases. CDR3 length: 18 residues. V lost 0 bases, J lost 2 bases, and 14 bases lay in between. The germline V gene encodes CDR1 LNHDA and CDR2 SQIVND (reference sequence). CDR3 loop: CASSIDLGGDPGANVLTF. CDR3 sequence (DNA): TGTGCCAGTAGTATAGATCTAGGCGGGGACCCTGGGGCCAACGTCCTGACTTTC.

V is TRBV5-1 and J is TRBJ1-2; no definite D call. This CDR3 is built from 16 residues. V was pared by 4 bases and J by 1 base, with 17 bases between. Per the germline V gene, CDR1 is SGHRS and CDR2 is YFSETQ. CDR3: CASSEGTSSRNYGYTF. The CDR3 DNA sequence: TGCGCCAGCAGCGAGGGTACGTCATCCCGTAACTATGGCTACACCTTC.

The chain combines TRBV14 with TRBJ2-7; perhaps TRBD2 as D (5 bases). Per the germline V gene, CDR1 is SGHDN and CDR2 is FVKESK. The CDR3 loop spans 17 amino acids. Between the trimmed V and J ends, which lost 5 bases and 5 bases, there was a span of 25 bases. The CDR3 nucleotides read TGTGCCAGCAGCATCCCTTCGCGAGAGGAGTCGGGGAACGAGCAGTACTTC. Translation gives CASSIPSREESGNEQYF.

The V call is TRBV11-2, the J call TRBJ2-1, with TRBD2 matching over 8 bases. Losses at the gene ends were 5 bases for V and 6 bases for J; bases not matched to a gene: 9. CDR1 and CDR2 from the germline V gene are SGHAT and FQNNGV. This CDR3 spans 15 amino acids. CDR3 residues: CASSATGTSSNEQFF. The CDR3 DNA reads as TGTGCCAGCAGCGCGACCGGGACTAGTTCCAATGAGCAGTTCTTC.

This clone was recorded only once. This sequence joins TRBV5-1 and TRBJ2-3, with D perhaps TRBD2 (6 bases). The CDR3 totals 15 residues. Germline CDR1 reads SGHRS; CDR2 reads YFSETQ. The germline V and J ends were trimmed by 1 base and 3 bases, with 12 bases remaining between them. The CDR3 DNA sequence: TGCGCCAGCAGCTTGACAGGTGGGGGGACAGATACGCAGTATTTT. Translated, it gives CASSLTGGGTDTQYF. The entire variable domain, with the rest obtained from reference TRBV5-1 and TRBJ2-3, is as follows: KAGVTQTPRYLIKTRGQQVTLSCSPISGHRSVSWYQQTPGQGLQFLFEYFSETQRNKGNFPGRFSGRQFSNSRSEMNVSTLELGDSALYLCASSLTGGGTDTQYFGPGTRLTVL.

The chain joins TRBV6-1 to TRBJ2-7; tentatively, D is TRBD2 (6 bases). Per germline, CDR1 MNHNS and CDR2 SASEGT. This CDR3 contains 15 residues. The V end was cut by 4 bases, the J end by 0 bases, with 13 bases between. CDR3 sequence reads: CASSGDLRSSYEQYF. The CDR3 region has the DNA TGTGCCAGCAGTGGGGACTTAAGGAGCTCCTACGAGCAGTACTTC.

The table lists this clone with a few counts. CDR3 DNA: TGTGCCAGCTCACCGTACGGGCAAGAGACCCAGTACTTC. Residues: CASSPYGQETQYF. V is TRBV18 and J is TRBJ2-5; D gene uncertain. V dropped 3 bases and J dropped 2 bases, with 7 bases sitting between them. There are 13 residues in the CDR3. Germline CDR1 reads KGHSH; CDR2 reads LQKENI. Based on the CDR3 plus reference TRBV18 and TRBJ2-5, the full variable domain is NAGVMQNPRHLVRRRGQEARLRCSPMKGHSHVYWYRQLPEEGLKFMVYLQKENIIDESGMPKERFSAEFPKEGPSILRIQQVVRGDSAAYFCASSPYGQETQYFGPGTRLLVL.

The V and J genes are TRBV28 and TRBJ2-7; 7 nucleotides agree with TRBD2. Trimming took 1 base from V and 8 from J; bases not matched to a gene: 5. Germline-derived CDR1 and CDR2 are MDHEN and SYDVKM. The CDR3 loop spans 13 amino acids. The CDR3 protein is CASSLLGGSKQYF. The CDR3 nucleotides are TGTGCCAGCAGTTTATTAGGCGGGAGTAAGCAGTACTTC.

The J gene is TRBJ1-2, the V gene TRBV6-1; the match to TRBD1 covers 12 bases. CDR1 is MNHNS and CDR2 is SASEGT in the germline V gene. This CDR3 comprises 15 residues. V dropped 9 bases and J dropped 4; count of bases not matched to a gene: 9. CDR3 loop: CASGTGGLLGYGYTF. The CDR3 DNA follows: TGTGCCAGTGGGACAGGGGGCCTCTTAGGCTATGGCTACACCTTC.

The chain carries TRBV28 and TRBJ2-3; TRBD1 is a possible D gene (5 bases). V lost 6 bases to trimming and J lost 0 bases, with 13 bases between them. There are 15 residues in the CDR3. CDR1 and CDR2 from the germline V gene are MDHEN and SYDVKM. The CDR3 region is CASSLQVSSTDTQYF. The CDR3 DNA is TGTGCCAGCAGCTTACAGGTCAGCAGCACAGATACGCAGTATTTT. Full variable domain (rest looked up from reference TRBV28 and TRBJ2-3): DVKVTQSSRYLVKRTGEKVFLECVQDMDHENMFWYRQDPGLGLRLIYFSYDVKMKEKGDIPEGYSVSREKKERFSLILESASTNQTSMYLCASSLQVSSTDTQYFGPGTRLTVL.

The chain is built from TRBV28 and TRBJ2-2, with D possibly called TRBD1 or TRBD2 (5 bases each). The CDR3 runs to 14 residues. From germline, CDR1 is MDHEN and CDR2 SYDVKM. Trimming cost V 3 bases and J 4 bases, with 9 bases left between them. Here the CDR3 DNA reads TGTGCCAGCAGTTTGGCCGGGGCCACCGGGGAGCTGTTTTTT. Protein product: CASSLAGATGELFF.

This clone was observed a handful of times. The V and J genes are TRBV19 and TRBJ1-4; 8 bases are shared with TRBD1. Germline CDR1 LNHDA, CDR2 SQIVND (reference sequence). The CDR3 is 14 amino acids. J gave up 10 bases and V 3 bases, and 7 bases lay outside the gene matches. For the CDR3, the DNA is TGTGCCAGTAGTATGTCCAGGGGGCAGGGAAAACTGTTTTTT. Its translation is CASSMSRGQGKLFF.

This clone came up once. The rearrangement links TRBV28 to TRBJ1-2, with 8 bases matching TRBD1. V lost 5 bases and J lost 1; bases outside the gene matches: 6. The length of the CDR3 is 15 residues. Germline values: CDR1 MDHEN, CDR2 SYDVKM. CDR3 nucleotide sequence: TGTGCCAGCAGTCCCCTGGACAGGGATAACTATGGCTACACCTTC. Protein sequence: CASSPLDRDNYGYTF.

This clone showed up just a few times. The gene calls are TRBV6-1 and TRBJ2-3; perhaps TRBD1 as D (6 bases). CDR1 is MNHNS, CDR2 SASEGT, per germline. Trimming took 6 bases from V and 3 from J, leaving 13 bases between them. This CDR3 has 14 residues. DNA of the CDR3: TGTGCCAGCAGACAGGGACCGGGGACAGATACGCAGTATTTT. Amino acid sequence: CASRQGPGTDTQYF.

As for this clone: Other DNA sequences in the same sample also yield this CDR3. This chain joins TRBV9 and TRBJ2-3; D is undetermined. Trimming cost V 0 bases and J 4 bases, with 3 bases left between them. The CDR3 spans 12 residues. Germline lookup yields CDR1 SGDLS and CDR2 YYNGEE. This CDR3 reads CASSVEADTQYF. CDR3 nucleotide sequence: TGTGCCAGCAGCGTAGAAGCAGATACGCAGTATTTT.

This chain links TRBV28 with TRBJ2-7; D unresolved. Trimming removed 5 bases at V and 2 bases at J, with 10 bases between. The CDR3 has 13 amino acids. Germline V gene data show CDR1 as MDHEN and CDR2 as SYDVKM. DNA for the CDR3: TGTGCCAGCAGTCCCGCAGGCACCTACGAGCAGTACTTC. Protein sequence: CASSPAGTYEQYF. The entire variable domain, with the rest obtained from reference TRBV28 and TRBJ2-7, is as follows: DVKVTQSSRYLVKRTGEKVFLECVQDMDHENMFWYRQDPGLGLRLIYFSYDVKMKEKGDIPEGYSVSREKKERFSLILESASTNQTSMYLCASSPAGTYEQYFGPGTRLTVT.

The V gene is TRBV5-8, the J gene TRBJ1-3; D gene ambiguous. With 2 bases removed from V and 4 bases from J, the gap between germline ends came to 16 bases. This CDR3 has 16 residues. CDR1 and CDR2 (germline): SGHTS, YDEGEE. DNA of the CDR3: TGTGCCAGCAGCTTTTTGGTCCAAGTTTACGGAAACACCATATATTTT. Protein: CASSFLVQVYGNTIYF.

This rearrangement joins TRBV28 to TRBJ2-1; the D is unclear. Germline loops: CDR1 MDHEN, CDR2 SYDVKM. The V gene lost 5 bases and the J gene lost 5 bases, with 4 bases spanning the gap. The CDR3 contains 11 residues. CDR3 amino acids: CASSKNNEQFF. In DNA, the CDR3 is TGTGCCAGCAGTAAAAACAATGAGCAGTTCTTC. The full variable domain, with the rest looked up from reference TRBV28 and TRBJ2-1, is DVKVTQSSRYLVKRTGEKVFLECVQDMDHENMFWYRQDPGLGLRLIYFSYDVKMKEKGDIPEGYSVSREKKERFSLILESASTNQTSMYLCASSKNNEQFFGPGTRLTVL.